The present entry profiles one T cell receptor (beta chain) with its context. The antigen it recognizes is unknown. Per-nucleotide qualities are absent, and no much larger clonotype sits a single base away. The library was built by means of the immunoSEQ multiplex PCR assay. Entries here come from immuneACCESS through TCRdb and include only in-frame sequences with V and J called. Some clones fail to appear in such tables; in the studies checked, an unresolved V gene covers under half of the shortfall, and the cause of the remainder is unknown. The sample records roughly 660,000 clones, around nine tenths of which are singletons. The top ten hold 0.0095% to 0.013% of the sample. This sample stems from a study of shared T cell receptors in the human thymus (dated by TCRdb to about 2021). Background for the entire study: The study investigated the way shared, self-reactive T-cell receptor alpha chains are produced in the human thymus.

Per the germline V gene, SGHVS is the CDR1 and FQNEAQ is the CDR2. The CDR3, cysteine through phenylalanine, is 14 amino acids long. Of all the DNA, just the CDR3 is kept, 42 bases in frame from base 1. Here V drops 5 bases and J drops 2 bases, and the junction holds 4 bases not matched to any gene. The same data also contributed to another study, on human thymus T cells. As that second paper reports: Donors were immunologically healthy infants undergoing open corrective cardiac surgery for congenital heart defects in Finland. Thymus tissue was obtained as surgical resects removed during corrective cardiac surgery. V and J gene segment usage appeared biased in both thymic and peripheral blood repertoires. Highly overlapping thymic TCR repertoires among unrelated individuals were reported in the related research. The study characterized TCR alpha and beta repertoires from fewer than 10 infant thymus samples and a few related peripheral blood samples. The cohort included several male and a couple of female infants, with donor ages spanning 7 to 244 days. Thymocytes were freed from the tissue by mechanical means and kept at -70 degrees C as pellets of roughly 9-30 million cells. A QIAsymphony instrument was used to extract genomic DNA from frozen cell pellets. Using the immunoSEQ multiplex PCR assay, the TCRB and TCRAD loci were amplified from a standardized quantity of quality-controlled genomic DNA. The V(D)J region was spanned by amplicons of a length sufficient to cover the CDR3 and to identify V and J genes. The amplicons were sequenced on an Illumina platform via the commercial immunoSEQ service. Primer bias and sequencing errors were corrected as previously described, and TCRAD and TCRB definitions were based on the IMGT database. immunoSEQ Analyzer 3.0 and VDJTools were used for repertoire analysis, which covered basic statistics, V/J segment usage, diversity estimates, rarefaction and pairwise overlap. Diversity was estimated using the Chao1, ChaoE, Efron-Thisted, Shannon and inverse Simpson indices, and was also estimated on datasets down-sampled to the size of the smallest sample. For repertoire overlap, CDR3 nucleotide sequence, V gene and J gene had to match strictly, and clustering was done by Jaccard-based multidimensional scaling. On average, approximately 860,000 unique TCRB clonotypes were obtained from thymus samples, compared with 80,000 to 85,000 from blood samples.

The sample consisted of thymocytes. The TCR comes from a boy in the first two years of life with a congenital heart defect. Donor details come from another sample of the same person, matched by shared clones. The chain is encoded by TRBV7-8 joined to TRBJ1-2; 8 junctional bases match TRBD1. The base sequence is TGTGCCAGCAGCCCAGGACAGGGAAACTATGGCTACACCTTC. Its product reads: CASSPGQGNYGYTF.